Below are 10 T cell receptor beta chains sequenced from a single sample in a study of cytomegalovirus exposure and HLA in healthy donors. Sequencing was performed with immunoSEQ multiplex PCR; in TCRdb, only in-frame clones are kept and a portion is missing. The table records some 130,000 clones, 80% to 90% of them present only once. Sequenced sample: PBMCs. The receptors originated from a woman between 18 and 29 years old in good health and CMV-seronegative.

This chain links TRBV7-3 with TRBJ2-2; 11 bases fit TRBD2. The CDR3 runs to 16 residues. Unmatched junction bases numbered 3, after V lost 5 bases and J lost 1 base. Germline lookup yields CDR1 SGHTA and CDR2 FQGTGA. The DNA for the CDR3 is TGTGCCAGCAGCAGTACTAGCGGGGGGAACACCGGGGAGCTGTTTTTT. Translation: CASSSTSGGNTGELFF.

This clone was recorded a few times. The V gene is TRBV6-5, the J gene TRBJ2-1, with 8 positions matching TRBD1. This CDR3 contains 14 residues. After removal of 7 bases from V and 5 bases from J, the junction contained 7 bases not matched to a gene. Germline CDR1 and CDR2: MNHEY and SVGAGI. In DNA form, the CDR3 reads TGTGCCAGCATTACGGGGACAGGCAACAATGAGCAGTTCTTC. Protein product: CASITGTGNNEQFF.

In regard to this clone: This is likely a read error, given that the CDR3 carries no conserved phenylalanine or tryptophan at its end. The DNA is omitted, as the CDR3 cannot be located on it reliably, and the CDR3 follows TCRdb's listing. J is TRBJ1-2 and V is TRBV4-1. The CDR3 is 11 residues long, ends included. CDR1 is MGHRA, CDR2 YSYEKL, per germline. CDR3 sequence: CASSQDCGNLA.

The chain is built from TRBV19 and TRBJ1-5; a possible D gene is TRBD1 (5 bases). The germline CDR1 and CDR2 sequences are LNHDA and SQIVND (reference sequence). The CDR3 extends over 14 amino acids. Trimming pared 8 bases from V and 3 bases from J, leaving 14 bases between. CDR3 region: CASRQGLYNQPQHF. CDR3 sequence (DNA): TGTGCCAGTCGCCAGGGATTGTACAATCAGCCCCAGCATTTT. Full variable domain (remainder filled in from reference TRBV19 and TRBJ1-5): DGGITQSPKYLFRKEGQNVTLSCEQNLNHDAMYWYRQDPGQGLRLIYYSQIVNDFQKGDIAEGYSVSREKKESFPLTVTSAQKNPTAFYLCASRQGLYNQPQHFGDGTRLSIL.

This clone occurred a few times. CDR3 coding DNA: TGTGCCAGCAGTCAACAGGGTAGTCAGCCCCAGCATTTT. This sequence encodes CASSQQGSQPQHF. The V gene is TRBV6-1, the J gene TRBJ1-5, with a possible D match to TRBD1 (6 bases). V shed 5 bases and J shed 6 bases, with 11 bases lying between them. This CDR3 comprises 13 residues. Germline V gene sequence: CDR1 MNHNS, CDR2 SASEGT.

This sequence joins TRBV7-6 and TRBJ1-2; 8 bases are a match to TRBD1. This CDR3 comprises 15 residues. Germline V CDR1 and CDR2: SGHVS, FNYEAQ. V lost 5 bases to trimming and J lost 7 bases; unmatched junction nucleotides: 12. CDR3: CASSPETGEGIGYTF. The DNA of the CDR3 is TGTGCCAGCAGCCCAGAGACAGGGGAAGGTATTGGCTACACCTTC.

The V call is TRBV9, the J call TRBJ2-1, with TRBD2 identical over 8 bases. The CDR3 has 17 residues. Germline V gene sequence: CDR1 SGDLS, CDR2 YYNGEE. Trimming at V came to 0 bases and at J to 0 bases, leaving 5 bases not matched to a gene. The CDR3 DNA is TGTGCCAGCAGCGTAGGGACTAGCTCAAGCTCCTACAATGAGCAGTTCTTC. Protein sequence: CASSVGTSSSSYNEQFF.

This clone was recorded once. CDR3 sequence (DNA): TGTGCCATCAGTGTTCTCTTCGACAGGCAGAACACTGAAGCTTTCTTT. Translation: CAISVLFDRQNTEAFF. The rearrangement uses TRBV10-3 and TRBJ1-1; tentatively, D is TRBD1 (6 bases). Germline values: CDR1 ENHRY, CDR2 SYGVKD. This CDR3 contains 16 residues. V was trimmed by 4 bases and J by 1 base, leaving 16 bases between them.

This clone showed up just a few times. J is TRBJ1-2 and V is TRBV29-1; 9 nucleotides align to TRBD1. CDR3 length: 14 amino acids. V was pared by 6 bases and J by 6 bases, with 11 bases of the junction left unmatched. The germline V gene encodes CDR1 SQVTM and CDR2 ANQGSEA. The CDR3 is CSVGRDREDHGYTF. The DNA of the CDR3 is TGCAGCGTCGGTAGGGACAGGGAGGATCATGGCTACACCTTC. The full variable domain, with the rest looked up from reference TRBV29-1 and TRBJ1-2, is SAVISQKPSRDICQRGTSLTIQCQVDSQVTMMFWYRQQPGQSLTLIATANQGSEATYESGFVIDKFPISRPNLTFSTLTVSNMSPEDSSIYLCSVGRDREDHGYTFGSGTRLTVV.

V usage is TRBV5-1 and J usage is TRBJ2-5, with a weak D call TRBD2 (5 bases). The CDR3 consists of 15 residues. The germline V gene has CDR1 SGHRS and CDR2 YFSETQ. Trimming removed 0 bases from V and 4 bases from J, with 13 bases in between. In nucleotides, the CDR3 is TGCGCCAGCAGCTTGGCTGTCGGGGTGTCAGAGACCCAGTACTTC. Protein product: CASSLAVGVSETQYF.